This TCR beta chain was recorded in a study of T cells in Graves' hyperthyroidism and ophthalmopathy. Amplification yielded TCR beta CDR3 regions, with RNA transcripts as the source. The primer set for the first-round RT-PCR of the TCR CDR3 was HTBI. TCRdb itself ran the multiplex PCR reads through MiXCR, one entry per CDR3 protein. The sample yields about 200,000 distinct CDR3 sequences, 17% seen once. This clonotype was observed many times. The CDR3 runs 16 residues. Germline assignment: CDR1 SGHTS and CDR2 YDEGEE. V lost 3 bases and J lost 2, with 17 bases in between. The source of this sequence is a woman aged 50 to 60 with Graves' hyperthyroidism. The specimen was blood. The chain joins TRBV5-8 to TRBJ2-5, with a possible D match to TRBD2 (6 bases). CDR3 sequence (DNA): TGTGCCAGCAGCTCCATGACTAGGGCGGTACAAGAGACCCAGTACTTC. Protein sequence: CASSSMTRAVQETQYF.